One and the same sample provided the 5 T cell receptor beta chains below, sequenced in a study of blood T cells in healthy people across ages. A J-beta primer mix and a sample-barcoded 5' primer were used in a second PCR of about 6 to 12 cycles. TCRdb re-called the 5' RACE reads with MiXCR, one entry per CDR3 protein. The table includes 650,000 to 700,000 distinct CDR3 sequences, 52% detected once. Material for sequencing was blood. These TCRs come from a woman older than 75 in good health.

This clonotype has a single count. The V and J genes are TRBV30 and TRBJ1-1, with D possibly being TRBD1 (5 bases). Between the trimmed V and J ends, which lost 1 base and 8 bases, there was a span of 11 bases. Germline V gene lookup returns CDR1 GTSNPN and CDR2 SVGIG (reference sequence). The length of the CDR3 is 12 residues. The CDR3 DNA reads TGTGCCTGGAGTGCGGGGGTAGGGGAAGCTTTCTTT. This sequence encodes CAWSAGVGEAFF.

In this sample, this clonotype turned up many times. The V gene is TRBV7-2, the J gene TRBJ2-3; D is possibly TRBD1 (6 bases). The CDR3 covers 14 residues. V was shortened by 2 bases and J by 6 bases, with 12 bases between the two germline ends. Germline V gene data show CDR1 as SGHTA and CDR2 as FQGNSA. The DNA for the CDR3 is TGTGCCAGCAGCTTACAGGGGCCCGGGGATACGCAGTATTTT. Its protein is CASSLQGPGDTQYF. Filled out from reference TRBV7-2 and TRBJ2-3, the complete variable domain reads GAGVSQSPSNKVTEKGKDVELRCDPISGHTALYWYRQSLGQGLEFLIYFQGNSAPDKSGLPSDRFSAERTGGSVSTLTIQRTQQEDSAVYLCASSLQGPGDTQYFGPGTRLTVL.

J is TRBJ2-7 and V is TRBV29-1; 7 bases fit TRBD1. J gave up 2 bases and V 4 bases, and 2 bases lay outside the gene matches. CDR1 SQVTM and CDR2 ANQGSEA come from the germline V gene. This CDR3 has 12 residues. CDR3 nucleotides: TGCAGCGTTGCGGGACAGACCTACGAGCAGTACTTC. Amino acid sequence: CSVAGQTYEQYF.

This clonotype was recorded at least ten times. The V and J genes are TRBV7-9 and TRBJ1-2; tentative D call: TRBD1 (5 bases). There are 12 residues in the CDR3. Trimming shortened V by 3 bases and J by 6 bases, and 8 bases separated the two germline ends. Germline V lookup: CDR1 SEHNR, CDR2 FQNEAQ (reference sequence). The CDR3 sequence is CASSLGPNGYTF. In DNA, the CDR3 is TGTGCCAGCAGCTTGGGACCAAATGGCTACACCTTC.

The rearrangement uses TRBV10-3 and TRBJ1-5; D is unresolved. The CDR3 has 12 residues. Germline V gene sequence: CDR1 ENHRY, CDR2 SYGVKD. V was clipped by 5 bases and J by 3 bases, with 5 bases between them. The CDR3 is CAISHPNQPQHF. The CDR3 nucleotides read TGTGCCATCAGTCACCCCAATCAGCCCCAGCATTTT.